What follows are 26 T cell receptor beta chains derived from one specimen sequenced in a study of T cells expressing NK-cell markers. TCRdb reprocessed the 5' RACE reads, with one entry per CDR3 protein and no DNA. The table counts some 280,000 distinct CDR3 sequences; around 0.37% lies in the top ten. Sequencing used blood T cells: a sorted CD56 or NKG2C T cell subset, CD4+ or CD8+ T cells, or bulk PBMC T cells (not recorded which). These TCRs come from a man aged 18 to 35 in good health.

The V call is TRBV4-2, the J call TRBJ2-2; TCRdb reports TRBD2, a call that lacks DNA to check it against. CDR3 length equals 16 residues. CDR1 is LGHNA, CDR2 YNFKEQ, per germline. The CDR3 loop reads CASRTISGLASGELFF.

The V gene is TRBV5-1, the J gene TRBJ1-2; the TRBD1 assignment by TCRdb is unverifiable without DNA. CDR1 is SGHRS and CDR2 is YFSETQ in the germline V gene. The CDR3 consists of 13 residues. CDR3 sequence: CASSGTDQMGYTF.

The chain recombines TRBV5-5 with TRBJ1-6; the D call from TCRdb, TRBD1, cannot be confirmed without DNA. The CDR3 has 14 amino acids. Germline V gene lookup returns CDR1 SGHKS and CDR2 YYEKEE (reference sequence). The CDR3: CASSPPDYNSPLHF.

V and J are TRBV4-3 and TRBJ2-1; TCRdb's assignment of TRBD2 cannot be checked, as there is no DNA. CDR1 and CDR2 (germline): LGHNA, YSLEER. CDR3 size: 15 residues. CDR3 residues: CASSRGLARYNEQFF.

J is TRBJ1-5 and V is TRBV5-6. This CDR3 has 15 residues. Germline loops: CDR1 SGHDT, CDR2 YYEEEE. CDR3 region: CASSLSRSGNQPQHF.

The chain joins TRBV20-1 to TRBJ2-3. The CDR3 runs to 13 residues. The germline gives CDR1 DFQATT, CDR2 SNEGSKA (reference sequence). The CDR3 is CSATGEVIDTQYF.

The chain joins TRBV20-1 to TRBJ1-4; no DNA is available, so the TRBD1 call from TCRdb remains unchecked. The V gene's germline CDR1 is DFQATT and CDR2 SNEGSKA (reference sequence). The CDR3 contains 16 residues. This CDR3 is CSARDLWGTTNEKLFF.

The V gene is TRBV6-1, the J gene TRBJ2-6; the TRBD1 assignment by TCRdb is unverifiable without DNA. Germline loops: CDR1 MNHNS, CDR2 SASEGT. This CDR3 comprises 16 residues. CDR3 sequence reads: CASTLGQESGANVLTF.

The gene calls are TRBV6-1 and TRBJ1-1; TCRdb returns TRBD1, unconfirmable since there is no DNA. CDR3 length equals 17 residues. Germline V gene lookup returns CDR1 MNHNS and CDR2 SASEGT. CDR3 residues: CASRQGQGAMRVDEAFF.

The V and J genes are TRBV12-3 or TRBV12-4 and TRBJ1-5; TCRdb indicates TRBD1, and absent DNA this call remains unverified. This CDR3 spans 15 amino acids. The CDR3 is CASSGEGERNQPQHF.

V usage is TRBV10-3 and J usage is TRBJ2-2. The germline gives CDR1 ENHRY, CDR2 SYGVKD. The CDR3 loop spans 15 amino acids. The CDR3 reads CAISAETRDTGELFF.

The J gene is TRBJ1-2, the V gene TRBV29-1; TCRdb lists TRBD1, though no DNA is available to test this call. The CDR3 loop spans 12 amino acids. Germline V gives CDR1 SQVTM, CDR2 ANQGSEA. CDR3: CSVGGTRGGYTF.

V is TRBV6-1 and J is TRBJ2-3; TCRdb picks TRBD1, but there is no DNA to check that call. The CDR3 loop spans 14 amino acids. Germline CDR1 MNHNS, CDR2 SASEGT. The CDR3 is CASRTGGWTDTQYF.

This chain links TRBV20-1 with TRBJ2-3. This CDR3 is 15 amino acids long. Germline V lookup: CDR1 DFQATT, CDR2 SNEGSKA (reference sequence). The CDR3 protein is CSAPFLGMGTDTQYF.

V gene TRBV7-3 combines with J gene TRBJ1-2; TCRdb indicates TRBD1, and absent DNA this call remains unverified. The CDR3 is 15 amino acids. From germline, CDR1 is SGHTA and CDR2 FQGTGA. CDR3 amino acids: CASSLTGQGKDGYTF.

The J gene is TRBJ2-7, the V gene TRBV28; the D call of TRBD2 rests on TCRdb alone, since no DNA is present to check it. Germline CDR1 MDHEN, CDR2 SYDVKM. The CDR3 contains 14 residues. The CDR3 spells CASSFQREVYEQYF. The full variable domain, in which reference TRBV28 and TRBJ2-7 provide the parts outside the CDR3, is DVKVTQSSRYLVKRTGEKVFLECVQDMDHENMFWYRQDPGLGLRLIYFSYDVKMKEKGDIPEGYSVSREKKERFSLILESASTNQTSMYLCASSFQREVYEQYFGPGTRLTVT.

The chain employs TRBV10-3 and TRBJ2-2; absent DNA, TCRdb's TRBD2 call cannot be checked. CDR3 size: 14 residues. Germline CDR1 is ENHRY and CDR2 is SYGVKD. This chain's CDR3 is CAISTGADTGELFF.

The chain recombines TRBV20-1 with TRBJ2-1; TCRdb indicates TRBD2, and absent DNA this call remains unverified. This CDR3 comprises 15 residues. Germline V gene sequence: CDR1 DFQATT, CDR2 SNEGSKA (reference sequence). The chain's CDR3 is CSAQTGTSANNEQFF.

The chain has TRBV2 and TRBJ2-2. The length of the CDR3 is 11 residues. Germline assignment: CDR1 SNHLY and CDR2 FYNNEI. The CDR3 region is CASTRTGELFF. Full variable domain (rest looked up from reference TRBV2 and TRBJ2-2): EPEVTQTPSHQVTQMGQEVILRCVPISNHLYFYWYRQILGQKVEFLVSFYNNEISEKSEIFDDQFSVERPDGSNFTLKIRSTKLEDSAMYFCASTRTGELFFGEGSRLTVL.

The chain uses TRBV7-9 and TRBJ1-1; TCRdb calls TRBD1, which cannot be checked without DNA. The CDR3 totals 15 residues. Germline CDR1 and CDR2: SEHNR and FQNEAQ (reference sequence). The CDR3 region is CASSPKGVANTEAFF.

This rearrangement joins TRBV4-3 to TRBJ1-2; TCRdb's D call of TRBD1 is untestable without DNA. This CDR3 is 16 amino acids long. Germline-derived CDR1 and CDR2 are LGHNA and YSLEER. The CDR3 reads CASSQVAGFTYYGYTF.

The chain joins TRBV7-8 to TRBJ2-3; TCRdb indicates TRBD1, and absent DNA this call remains unverified. The V gene's germline CDR1 is SGHVS and CDR2 FQNEAQ. CDR3 length: 15 amino acids. The CDR3 protein is CASSLPPTRGDTQYF.

V usage is TRBV20-1 and J usage is TRBJ2-3; the D gene TCRdb calls, TRBD1, cannot be checked with no DNA. Germline loops: CDR1 DFQATT, CDR2 SNEGSKA (reference sequence). This CDR3 has 14 residues. The CDR3 spells CSARTVTGGDTQYF.

The rearrangement links TRBV15 to TRBJ2-5; there is no DNA to check the TCRdb D call of TRBD1. There are 16 residues in the CDR3. CDR1 is LNHNV, CDR2 YYDKDF, per germline (reference sequence). CDR3 region: CATSRDRGQGRETQYF.

The rearrangement links TRBV5-6 to TRBJ2-3. This CDR3 contains 15 residues. Germline V gene data show CDR1 as SGHDT and CDR2 as YYEEEE. CDR3 residues: CASSLYVAYTDTQYF.

The gene calls are TRBV5-1 and TRBJ2-1; as DNA is missing, the TRBD2 call by TCRdb cannot be tested. This CDR3 region has 14 residues. Germline V gives CDR1 SGHRS, CDR2 YFSETQ. CDR3 residues: CASRGTISSDEQFF. Full variable domain (rest looked up from reference TRBV5-1 and TRBJ2-1): KAGVTQTPRYLIKTRGQQVTLSCSPISGHRSVSWYQQTPGQGLQFLFEYFSETQRNKGNFPGRFSGRQFSNSRSEMNVSTLELGDSALYLCASRGTISSDEQFFGPGTRLTVL.